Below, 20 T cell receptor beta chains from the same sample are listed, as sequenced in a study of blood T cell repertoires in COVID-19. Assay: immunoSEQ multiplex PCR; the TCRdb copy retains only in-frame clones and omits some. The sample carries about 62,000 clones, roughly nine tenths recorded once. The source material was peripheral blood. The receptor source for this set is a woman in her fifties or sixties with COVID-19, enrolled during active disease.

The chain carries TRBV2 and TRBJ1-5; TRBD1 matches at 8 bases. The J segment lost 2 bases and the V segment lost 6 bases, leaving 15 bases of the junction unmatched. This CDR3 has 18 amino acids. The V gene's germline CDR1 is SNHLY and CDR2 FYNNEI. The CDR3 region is CASRGTGWGADGNQPQHF. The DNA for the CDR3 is TGTGCCAGCAGGGGGACAGGTTGGGGGGCTGACGGCAATCAGCCCCAGCATTTT.

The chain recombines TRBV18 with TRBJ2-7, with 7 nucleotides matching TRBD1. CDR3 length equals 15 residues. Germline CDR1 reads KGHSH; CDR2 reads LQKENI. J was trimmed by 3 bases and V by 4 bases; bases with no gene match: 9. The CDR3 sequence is CASSRQRDSSYEQYF. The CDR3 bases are TGTGCCAGCTCACGTCAACGGGACAGCAGCTACGAGCAGTACTTC.

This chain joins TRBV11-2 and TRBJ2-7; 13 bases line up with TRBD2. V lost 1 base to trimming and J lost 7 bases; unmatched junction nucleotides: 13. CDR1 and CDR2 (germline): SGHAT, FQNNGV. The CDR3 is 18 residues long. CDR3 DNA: TGTGCCAGCAGCTTAGGCCTTGGGACTAGCGGGGCCCGTGGGGAGCAGTACTTC. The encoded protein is CASSLGLGTSGARGEQYF.

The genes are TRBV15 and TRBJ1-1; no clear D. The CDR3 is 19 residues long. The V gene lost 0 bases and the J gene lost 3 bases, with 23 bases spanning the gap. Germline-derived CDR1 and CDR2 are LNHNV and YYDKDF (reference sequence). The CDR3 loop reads CATSRDLIGRQAGDTEAFF. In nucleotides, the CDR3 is TGTGCCACCAGCAGAGATTTAATTGGTCGTCAGGCCGGGGACACTGAAGCTTTCTTT.

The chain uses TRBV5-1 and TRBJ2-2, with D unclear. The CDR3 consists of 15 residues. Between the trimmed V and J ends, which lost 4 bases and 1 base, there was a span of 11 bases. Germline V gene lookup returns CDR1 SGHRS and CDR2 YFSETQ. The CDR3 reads CASSPSGGNTGELFF. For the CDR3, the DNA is TGCGCCAGCAGCCCCTCCGGCGGGAACACCGGGGAGCTGTTTTTT.

CDR3 nucleotide sequence: TGTGCCAGCAGCCACAACACCGGGACAAAAGAGACCCAGTACTTC. It codes for CASSHNTGTKETQYF. The chain combines TRBV7-9 with TRBJ2-5, with D possibly being TRBD1 (6 bases). This CDR3 comprises 15 residues. V shed 5 bases and J shed 3 bases, with 16 bases lying between them. The germline V gene encodes CDR1 SEHNR and CDR2 FQNEAQ (reference sequence).

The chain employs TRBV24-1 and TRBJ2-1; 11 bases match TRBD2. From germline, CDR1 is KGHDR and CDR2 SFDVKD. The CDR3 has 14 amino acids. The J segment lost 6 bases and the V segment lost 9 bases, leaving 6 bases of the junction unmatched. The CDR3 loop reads CATQLAGVPNEQFF. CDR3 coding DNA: TGTGCCACCCAACTAGCGGGAGTGCCCAATGAGCAGTTCTTC.

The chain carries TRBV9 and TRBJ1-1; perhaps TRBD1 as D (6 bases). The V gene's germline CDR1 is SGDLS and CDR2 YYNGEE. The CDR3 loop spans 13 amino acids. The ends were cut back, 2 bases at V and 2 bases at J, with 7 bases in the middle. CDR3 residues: CASSVRGNTEAFF. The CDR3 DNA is TGTGCCAGCAGCGTCAGGGGTAACACTGAAGCTTTCTTT.

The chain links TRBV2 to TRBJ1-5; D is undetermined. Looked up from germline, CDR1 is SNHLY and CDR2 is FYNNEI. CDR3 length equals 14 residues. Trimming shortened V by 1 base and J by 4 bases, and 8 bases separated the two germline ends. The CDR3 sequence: CASSEDISNQPQHF. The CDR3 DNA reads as TGTGCCAGCAGTGAAGACATCTCGAATCAGCCCCAGCATTTT.

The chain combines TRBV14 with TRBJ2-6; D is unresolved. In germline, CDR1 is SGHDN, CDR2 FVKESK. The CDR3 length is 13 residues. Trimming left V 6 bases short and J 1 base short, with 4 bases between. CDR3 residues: CASRQSGANVLTF. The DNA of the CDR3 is TGTGCCAGCAGGCAGTCTGGGGCCAACGTCCTGACTTTC.

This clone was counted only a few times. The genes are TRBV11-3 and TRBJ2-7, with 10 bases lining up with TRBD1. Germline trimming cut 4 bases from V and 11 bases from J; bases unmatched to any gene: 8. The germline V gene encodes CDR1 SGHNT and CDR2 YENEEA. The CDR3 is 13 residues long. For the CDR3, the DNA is TGTGCCAGCAGCTCGGTAGACAGGGGGCTGAAGTACTTC. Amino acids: CASSSVDRGLKYF.

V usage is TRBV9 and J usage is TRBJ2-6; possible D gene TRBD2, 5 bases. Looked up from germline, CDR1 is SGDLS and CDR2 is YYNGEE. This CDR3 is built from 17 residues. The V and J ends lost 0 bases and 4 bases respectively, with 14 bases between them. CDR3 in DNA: TGTGCCAGCAGCGTAGTTCTCGGCGGGCTCGGGGCCAACGTCCTGACTTTC. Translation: CASSVVLGGLGANVLTF.

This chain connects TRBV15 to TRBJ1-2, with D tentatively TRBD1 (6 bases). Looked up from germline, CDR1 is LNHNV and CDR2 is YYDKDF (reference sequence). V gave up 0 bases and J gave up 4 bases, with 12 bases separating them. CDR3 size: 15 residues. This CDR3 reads CATSRDPRGSYGYTF. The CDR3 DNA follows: TGTGCCACCAGCAGAGATCCCAGGGGATCCTATGGCTACACCTTC.

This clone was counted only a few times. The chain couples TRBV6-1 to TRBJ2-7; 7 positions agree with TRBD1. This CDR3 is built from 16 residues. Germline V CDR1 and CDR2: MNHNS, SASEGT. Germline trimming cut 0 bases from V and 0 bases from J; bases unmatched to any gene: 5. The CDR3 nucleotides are TGTGCCAGCAGTGAAGCGTCTTGGGACAGCTCCTACGAGCAGTACTTC. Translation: CASSEASWDSSYEQYF.

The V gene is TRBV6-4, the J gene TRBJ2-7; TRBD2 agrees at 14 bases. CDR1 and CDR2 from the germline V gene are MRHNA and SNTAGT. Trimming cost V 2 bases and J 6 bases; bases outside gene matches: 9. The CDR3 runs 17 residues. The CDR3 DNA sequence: TGTGCCAGCAGTGACCTTCCGGGACTAGCGGGAGTAAGCGAGCAGTACTTC. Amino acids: CASSDLPGLAGVSEQYF.

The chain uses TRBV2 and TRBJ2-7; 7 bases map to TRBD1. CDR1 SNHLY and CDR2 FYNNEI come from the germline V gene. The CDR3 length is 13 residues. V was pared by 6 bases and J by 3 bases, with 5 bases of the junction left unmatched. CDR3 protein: CASRGTAGYEQYF. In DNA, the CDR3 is TGTGCCAGCAGGGGGACAGCCGGCTACGAGCAGTACTTC.

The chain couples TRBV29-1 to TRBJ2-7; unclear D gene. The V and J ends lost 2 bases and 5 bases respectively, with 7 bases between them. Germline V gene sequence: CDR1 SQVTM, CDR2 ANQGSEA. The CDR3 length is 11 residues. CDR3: CSVEIRNEQYF. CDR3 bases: TGCAGCGTTGAAATCAGGAACGAGCAGTACTTC.

CDR3 residues: CASSPEETGTAYEQYF. For the CDR3, the DNA is TGTGCCAGCAGCCCTGAGGAAACTGGGACAGCCTACGAGCAGTACTTC. The rearrangement links TRBV7-3 to TRBJ2-7, with 7 bases that match TRBD1. The V segment lost 5 bases and the J segment 2 bases; nucleotides outside the gene matches: 12. The CDR3 is 16 residues long. Germline values: CDR1 SGHTA, CDR2 FQGTGA.

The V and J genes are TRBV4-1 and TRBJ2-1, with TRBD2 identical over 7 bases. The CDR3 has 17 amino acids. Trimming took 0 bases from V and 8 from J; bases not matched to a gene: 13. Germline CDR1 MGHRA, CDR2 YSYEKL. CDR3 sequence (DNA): TGCGCCAGCAGCCAAGAAAGGGCTAGCGGCACCCTGGATGAGCAGTTCTTC. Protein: CASSQERASGTLDEQFF.

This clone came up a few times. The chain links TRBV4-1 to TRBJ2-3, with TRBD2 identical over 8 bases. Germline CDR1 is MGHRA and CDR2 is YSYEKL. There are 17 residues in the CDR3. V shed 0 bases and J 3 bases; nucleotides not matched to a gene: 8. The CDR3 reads CASSQDGAGGLTDTQYF. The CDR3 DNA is TGCGCCAGCAGCCAAGATGGGGCGGGAGGTTTGACAGATACGCAGTATTTT.